The 21 T cell receptor beta chains in this list originate from one sample, sequenced in a study of T cell repertoires in cytomegalovirus infection. One entry per CDR3 protein results from TCRdb running MiXCR on the reads. This table holds 630,000 or so distinct CDR3 sequences, approximately 24% found once. Sequencing was carried out using CD8+ T cells from PBMCs. The receptor set was obtained from a human donor in good health (CMV status not recorded). Some clones in this sample may be carry-over from other donors' samples.

With respect to this clonotype: This sequence may be a read error, since a much larger clone differs from it by one base. This chain joins TRBV19 and TRBJ2-3, with 9 nucleotides matching TRBD2. The V segment lost 1 base and the J segment 5 bases; nucleotides outside the gene matches: 7. The CDR3 contains 16 residues. Looked up from germline, CDR1 is LNHDA and CDR2 is SQIVND (reference sequence). The chain's CDR3 is CASSIGLADFIDTQYF. CDR3 bases: TGTGCCAGTAGTATAGGACTAGCGGACTTCATAGATACGCAGTATTTT.

The J gene is TRBJ1-3, the V gene TRBV29-1; no definite D call. This CDR3 comprises 15 residues. V was trimmed by 0 bases and J by 9 bases, leaving 18 bases between them. The germline gives CDR1 SQVTM, CDR2 ANQGSEA. CDR3 coding DNA: TGCAGCGTTGAAGATCCCCGACTCCCTGTGGCCACCATATATTTT. Encoded protein: CSVEDPRLPVATIYF.

The V call is TRBV5-6, the J call TRBJ1-1; D not resolved. Germline V gene data show CDR1 as SGHDT and CDR2 as YYEEEE. V gave up 4 bases and J gave up 5 bases, with 12 bases separating them. This CDR3 is built from 13 residues. CDR3 DNA sequence: TGTGCCAGCAGCGCTGGCGGGTGGACTGAAGCTTTCTTT. Translation gives CASSAGGWTEAFF.

The sample holds many counts of this clonotype. The V gene is TRBV7-9, the J gene TRBJ1-2, with 8 bases aligning to TRBD1. CDR1 is SEHNR, CDR2 FQNEAQ, per germline (reference sequence). The length of the CDR3 is 14 residues. V gave up 5 bases and J gave up 0 bases; unmatched junction bases: 2. CDR3 region: CASSTGGSNYGYTF. CDR3 sequence (DNA): TGTGCCAGCAGCACAGGGGGGTCTAACTATGGCTACACCTTC. The full variable domain, rest sourced from reference TRBV7-9 and TRBJ1-2, is DTGVSQNPRHKITKRGQNVTFRCDPISEHNRLYWYRQTLGQGPEFLTYFQNEAQLEKSRLLSDRFSAERPKGSFSTLEIQRTEQGDSAMYLCASSTGGSNYGYTFGSGTRLTVV.

This clonotype has ten or more counts. The chain carries TRBV27 and TRBJ1-1; 8 bases fit TRBD1. Germline CDR1 reads MNHEY; CDR2 reads SMNVEV (reference sequence). V lost 6 bases to trimming and J lost 4 bases; unmatched junction nucleotides: 1. The CDR3 consists of 12 residues. The CDR3 coding sequence is TGTGCCAGCAGCCAGGGGGCCACTGAAGCTTTCTTT. It specifies CASSQGATEAFF.

This clonotype was seen only a few times. The V gene is TRBV6-6, the J gene TRBJ1-1, with no clear D. Germline-derived CDR1 and CDR2 are MNHNY and SVGAGI (reference sequence). This CDR3 is 15 amino acids long. V lost 8 bases and J 0 bases, leaving 16 bases between the germline ends. The CDR3 nucleotides read TGTGCCAGCCAATGGGAGGGCGTCATGAACACTGAAGCTTTCTTT. Encoded protein: CASQWEGVMNTEAFF.

This clonotype occurred a few times. This chain joins TRBV13 and TRBJ2-1, with 9 bases that match TRBD2. The CDR3 loop spans 12 amino acids. The ends lost 8 bases at V and 7 bases at J; junction bases unmatched: 3. CDR1 and CDR2 (germline): PRHDT, FYEKMQ (reference sequence). The CDR3 DNA reads as TGTGCCAGCCAGCGGGGGGTTAATGAGCAGTTCTTC. Amino acid sequence: CASQRGVNEQFF.

V gene TRBV11-2 combines with J gene TRBJ2-3; D perhaps matches TRBD1 (6 bases). Trimming shortened V by 2 bases and J by 0 bases, and 12 bases separated the two germline ends. This CDR3 comprises 16 residues. Looked up from germline, CDR1 is SGHAT and CDR2 is FQNNGV. CDR3 protein: CASSLWDKPSTDTQYF. Here the CDR3 DNA reads TGTGCCAGCAGCTTATGGGACAAACCAAGCACAGATACGCAGTATTTT.

CDR3 region: CSARDRTGSRSDTQYF. CDR3 nucleotides: TGCAGTGCTAGAGATCGGACAGGGAGTCGATCGGATACGCAGTATTTT. The chain couples TRBV20-1 to TRBJ2-3; 8 nucleotides align to TRBD1. The ends lost 0 bases at V and 6 bases at J; junction bases unmatched: 11. The CDR3 is made up of 16 amino acids. Germline lookup yields CDR1 DFQATT and CDR2 SNEGSKA (reference sequence).

This clonotype was observed a handful of times. The chain carries TRBV27 and TRBJ1-1; D unresolved. The V gene's germline CDR1 is MNHEY and CDR2 SMNVEV (reference sequence). V was shortened by 3 bases and J by 1 base, with 9 bases between the two germline ends. The CDR3 loop spans 14 amino acids. The CDR3 loop reads CASSFTQANTEAFF. Written as DNA, the CDR3 is TGTGCCAGCAGTTTTACCCAGGCGAACACTGAAGCTTTCTTT.

This clonotype has ten or more counts. The J gene is TRBJ2-7, the V gene TRBV7-2, with 9 bases lining up with TRBD1. The CDR3 loop spans 15 amino acids. J gave up 0 bases and V 5 bases, and 5 bases lay outside the gene matches. Germline V lookup: CDR1 SGHTA, CDR2 FQGNSA. This CDR3 reads CASSQTGGTSYEQYV. The CDR3 coding sequence is TGTGCCAGCAGCCAGACAGGGGGAACCTCCTACGAGCAGTACGTC.

The chain uses TRBV28 and TRBJ2-1, with TRBD1 identical over 7 bases. CDR1 and CDR2 (germline): MDHEN, SYDVKM. CDR3 length: 14 amino acids. With V trimmed by 10 bases and J by 7 bases, 13 bases remained unmatched. This chain's CDR3 is CATADRQGSNEQFF. The CDR3 coding sequence is TGTGCCACCGCGGACAGGCAGGGGAGTAATGAGCAGTTCTTC. Combining the CDR3 with reference TRBV28 and TRBJ2-1 gives the whole variable domain DVKVTQSSRYLVKRTGEKVFLECVQDMDHENMFWYRQDPGLGLRLIYFSYDVKMKEKGDIPEGYSVSREKKERFSLILESASTNQTSMYLCATADRQGSNEQFFGPGTRLTVL.

This chain connects TRBV12-5 to TRBJ1-2; a possible D gene is TRBD1 (6 bases). Germline V gene sequence: CDR1 LGHNT, CDR2 FRNRAP. CDR3 length: 15 amino acids. Deletions cut 10 bases from V and 0 bases from J, with 18 bases between. CDR3 DNA sequence: TGTGCTACCTTGGTCGTACAGGGTGCTAACTATGGCTACACCTTC. Amino acids: CATLVVQGANYGYTF.

The chain links TRBV5-6 to TRBJ2-7; D is possibly TRBD2 (5 bases). Per the germline V gene, CDR1 is SGHDT and CDR2 is YYEEEE. V gave up 4 bases and J gave up 6 bases, with 17 bases separating them. The CDR3 has 14 amino acids. The CDR3 sequence: CASSLGRLAGEQYF. The CDR3 region has the DNA TGTGCCAGCAGCCTGGGTAGGCTCGCGGGCGAGCAGTACTTC.

The chain joins TRBV10-2 to TRBJ1-4; D call uncertain. Germline V gene lookup returns CDR1 WSHSY and CDR2 SAAADI. CDR3 size: 10 residues. Trimming removed 6 bases at V and 10 bases at J, with 6 bases between. CDR3 loop: CASRSTKLFF. The CDR3 bases are TGCGCCAGCAGGTCGACAAAACTGTTTTTT.

This rearrangement joins TRBV20-1 to TRBJ1-4, with D possibly matching TRBD1 (6 bases). Per germline, CDR1 DFQATT and CDR2 SNEGSKA (reference sequence). The CDR3 consists of 13 residues. CDR3 protein: CSVGGASNEKLFF. Here the CDR3 DNA reads TGCAGCGTTGGGGGGGCGTCTAATGAAAAACTGTTTTTT.

The chain uses TRBV6-2 or TRBV6-3 and TRBJ2-7, with D possibly being TRBD1 (5 bases). The germline CDR1 and CDR2 sequences are MNHEY and SVGEGT. The CDR3 extends over 14 amino acids. V shed 8 bases and J shed 6 bases, with 20 bases lying between them. CDR3 nucleotides: TGTGCCAGCGGAGAAGGGGTTACGGTGAGCGAGCAGTACTTC. This codes for CASGEGVTVSEQYF.

This clonotype was detected only once. The chain links TRBV2 to TRBJ2-7; the D is unclear. Germline V CDR1 and CDR2: SNHLY, FYNNEI. V was trimmed by 4 bases and J by 0 bases, leaving 10 bases between them. There are 14 residues in the CDR3. The CDR3 nucleotides read TGTGCCAGCAGTGGTCAGCTTCCCTCCTACGAGCAGTACTTC. It is translated as CASSGQLPSYEQYF.

Ten or more counts support this clonotype. This chain joins TRBV7-8 and TRBJ2-5; D unresolved. Germline lookup yields CDR1 SGHVS and CDR2 FQNEAQ. V lost 1 base, J lost 5 bases, and 14 bases lay in between. The CDR3 totals 15 residues. CDR3 DNA sequence: TGTGCCAGCAGCTTAGTTCGGTCCCGTGGGGAGACCCAGTACTTC. This translates into CASSLVRSRGETQYF.

The chain uses TRBV6-2 or TRBV6-3 and TRBJ2-7, with a possible D match to TRBD2 (5 bases). CDR3 size: 13 residues. V was clipped by 2 bases and J by 6 bases, with 11 bases between them. CDR1 and CDR2 from the germline V gene are MNHEY and SVGEGT. CDR3 DNA sequence: TGTGCCAGCAGTTACATAGGAGGTGTCGAGCAGTACGTC. It encodes CASSYIGGVEQYV.

The V gene is TRBV9, the J gene TRBJ2-5; TRBD2 matches at 8 bases. CDR3 length: 15 amino acids. The J segment lost 5 bases and the V segment lost 3 bases, leaving 9 bases of the junction unmatched. Germline V CDR1 and CDR2: SGDLS, YYNGEE. The CDR3 loop reads CASSESSGPRETQYF. The CDR3 region has the DNA TGTGCCAGCAGCGAATCTAGCGGGCCGAGGGAGACCCAGTACTTC.